This T cell receptor (beta chain) was sequenced for a study of T-cell reconstitution after alpha-beta-depleted transplantation in children. The TCRbeta library incorporated unique molecular identifiers. MiXCR, run by TCRdb on the PCR reads, gives a single entry per CDR3 protein. The sample lists about 300,000 distinct CDR3 sequences; 10% were seen once. This clonotype was recorded many times. The CDR3 spans 12 residues. The V gene lost 10 bases and the J gene lost 2 bases, with 12 bases spanning the gap. Germline assignment: CDR1 SGHNT and CDR2 YENEEA. The V and J genes are TRBV11-3 and TRBJ2-7; D may be TRBD2 (5 bases). The sequence was obtained from a boy under two years old with acute myeloid leukemia, due to receive a stem cell transplant. The input for sequencing was PBMCs, taken before TCRalphabeta/CD19-depleted stem cell transplant. As DNA, the CDR3 is TGTGCCACTGAGGGAGACCCCTACGAGCAGTACTTC. Amino acid sequence: CATEGDPYEQYF.